The 5 T cell receptor beta chains given below trace back to one sample, sequenced in a study of blood T cell repertoires in COVID-19. Data came from immunoSEQ multiplex PCR; TCRdb stores just in-frame clones and leaves some out. The data show some 450,000 clones, more than 70% seen once. The sample was peripheral blood. The receptors were sampled from a woman between 45 and 65 years old with COVID-19, enrolled during active disease.

The chain links TRBV4-2 to TRBJ2-3; 7 bases line up with TRBD2. Germline assignment: CDR1 LGHNA and CDR2 YNFKEQ. Trimming removed 1 base from V and 2 bases from J; junction bases left unmatched: 3. This CDR3 has 15 residues. CDR3 amino acids: CASSQAGTNTDTQYF. CDR3 DNA: TGTGCCAGCAGCCAAGCGGGGACTAACACAGATACGCAGTATTTT.

The CDR3 DNA reads TGTGCCAGCAGTTTAAAGGCCTACTTGAGGGACGAGCAGTACTTC. Protein sequence: CASSLKAYLRDEQYF. The V and J genes are TRBV28 and TRBJ2-7, with D perhaps matching TRBD2 (5 bases). CDR3 size: 15 residues. V lost 2 bases, J lost 5 bases, and 16 bases lay in between. Germline lookup yields CDR1 MDHEN and CDR2 SYDVKM.

V and J are TRBV5-4 and TRBJ2-1, with 9 nucleotides matching TRBD2. CDR3 length equals 15 residues. CDR1 and CDR2 from the germline V gene are SGHNT and YYREEE (reference sequence). The V gene end was trimmed by 3 bases and the J gene end by 6 bases; junction bases not matched to a gene: 7. This CDR3 is CASSSRAGGPNEQFF. The DNA for the CDR3 is TGTGCCAGCAGCTCCCGAGCGGGGGGCCCCAATGAGCAGTTCTTC.

The chain recombines TRBV24-1 with TRBJ2-3; 10 bases agree with TRBD1. Germline V gene lookup returns CDR1 KGHDR and CDR2 SFDVKD. The CDR3 runs to 15 residues. J was trimmed by 4 bases and V by 4 bases; bases with no gene match: 4. The CDR3 sequence: CATSEGGTGADTQYF. The DNA for the CDR3 is TGTGCCACCAGTGAGGGCGGGACAGGGGCAGATACGCAGTATTTT.

The chain carries TRBV2 and TRBJ2-3, with a possible D match to TRBD1 (5 bases). CDR3 length equals 14 residues. Germline-derived CDR1 and CDR2 are SNHLY and FYNNEI. Trimming took 10 bases from V and 0 from J, leaving 14 bases between them. The CDR3 region has the DNA TGTGCCACTCAGACAGATACTAGCACAGATACGCAGTATTTT. It codes for CATQTDTSTDTQYF.